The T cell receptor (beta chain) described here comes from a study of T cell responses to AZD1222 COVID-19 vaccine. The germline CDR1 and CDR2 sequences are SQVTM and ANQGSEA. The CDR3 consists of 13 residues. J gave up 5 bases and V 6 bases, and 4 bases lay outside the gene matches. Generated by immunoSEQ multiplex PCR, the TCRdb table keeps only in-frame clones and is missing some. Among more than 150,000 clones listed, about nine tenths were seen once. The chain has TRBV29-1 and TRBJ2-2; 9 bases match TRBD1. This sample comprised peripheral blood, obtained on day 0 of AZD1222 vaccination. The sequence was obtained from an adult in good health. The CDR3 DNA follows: TGCAGCGTACAGGGGGCTAGGACCGGGGAGCTGTTTTTT. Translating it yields CSVQGARTGELFF.